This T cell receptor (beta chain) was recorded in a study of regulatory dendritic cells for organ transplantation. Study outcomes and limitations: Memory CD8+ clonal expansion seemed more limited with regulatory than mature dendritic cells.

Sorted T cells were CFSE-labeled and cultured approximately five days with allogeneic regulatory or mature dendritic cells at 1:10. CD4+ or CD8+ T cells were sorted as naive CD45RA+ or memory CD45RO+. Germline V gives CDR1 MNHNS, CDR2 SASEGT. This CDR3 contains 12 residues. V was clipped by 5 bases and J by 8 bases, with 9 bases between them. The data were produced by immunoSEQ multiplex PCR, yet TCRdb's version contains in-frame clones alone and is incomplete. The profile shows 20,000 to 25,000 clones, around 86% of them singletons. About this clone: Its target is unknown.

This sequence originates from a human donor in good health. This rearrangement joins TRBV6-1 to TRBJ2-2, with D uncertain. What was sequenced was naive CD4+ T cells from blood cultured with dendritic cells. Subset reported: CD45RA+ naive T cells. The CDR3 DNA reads TGTGCCAGCAGTCCCGATAGGGGGGAGCTGTTTTTT. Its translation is CASSPDRGELFF.